The 25 T cell receptor beta chains given below trace back to one sample, sequenced in a study of blood T cell repertoires in COVID-19. Assay: immunoSEQ multiplex PCR; the TCRdb copy retains only in-frame clones and omits some. The sample records about 200,000 clones, around 90% being singletons. The sample consisted of peripheral blood. Every receptor here comes from a man between 60 and 75 years old with acute or convalescent COVID-19.

The rearrangement links TRBV13 to TRBJ1-2; D is undetermined. V was trimmed by 0 bases and J by 2 bases, leaving 7 bases between them. Looked up from germline, CDR1 is PRHDT and CDR2 is FYEKMQ (reference sequence). The CDR3 has 14 amino acids. The CDR3 DNA reads as TGTGCCAGCAGCTTAGGAACGGTGAACTATGGCTACACCTTC. Translated, it gives CASSLGTVNYGYTF.

This clone came up once. The rearrangement links TRBV28 to TRBJ1-6; no definite D call. Trimming shortened V by 3 bases and J by 4 bases, and 7 bases separated the two germline ends. There are 14 residues in the CDR3. Germline values: CDR1 MDHEN, CDR2 SYDVKM. This CDR3 reads CASSFGQYNSPLHF. CDR3 DNA: TGTGCCAGCAGTTTTGGCCAGTATAATTCACCCCTCCACTTT.

The chain recombines TRBV30 with TRBJ1-5; 8 nucleotides line up with TRBD1. Germline CDR1 GTSNPN, CDR2 SVGIG (reference sequence). The V and J ends lost 5 bases and 7 bases, in that order; junction bases with no gene match: 7. CDR3 length: 13 residues. CDR3 in amino acids: CAWATGVGQPQHF. The CDR3 DNA is TGTGCCTGGGCGACAGGGGTGGGGCAGCCCCAGCATTTT. Full variable domain (outside the CDR3, taken from reference TRBV30 and TRBJ1-5): SQTIHQWPATLVQPVGSPLSLECTVEGTSNPNLYWYRQAAGRGLQLLFYSVGIGQISSEVPQNLSASRPQDRQFILSSKKLLLSDSGFYLCAWATGVGQPQHFGDGTRLSIL.

This rearrangement joins TRBV7-9 to TRBJ2-1; TRBD2 matches at 7 bases. Losses at the gene ends were 6 bases for V and 5 bases for J; bases not matched to a gene: 10. The germline V gene encodes CDR1 SEHNR and CDR2 FQNEAQ (reference sequence). The CDR3 is made up of 15 amino acids. Written as DNA, the CDR3 is TGTGCCAGCAGGCCCTTGGTGGGGGGGGACAATGAGCAGTTCTTC. This codes for CASRPLVGGDNEQFF.

In its sample, this clone was seen a few times. The chain has TRBV6-5 and TRBJ1-5; unclear D gene. The germline gives CDR1 MNHEY, CDR2 SVGAGI. The CDR3 extends over 15 amino acids. The V end lost 0 bases, the J end lost 2 bases, and 8 bases lay between the germline ends. The CDR3 DNA is TGTGCCAGCAGTTACTCACAGTATGGCAATCAGCCCCAGCATTTT. This gives the protein CASSYSQYGNQPQHF.

On this clone itself: An end of the junction differs from the germline gene, which may be a read error. V and J are TRBV6-2 or TRBV6-3 and TRBJ2-5; 11 bases are shared with TRBD2. Per germline, CDR1 MNHEY and CDR2 SVGEGT. The CDR3 covers 14 residues. Written as DNA, the CDR3 is TGTGCCAGCAGTTCCTACGGGACTAGCGGCCCGGGGGACTTC. This gives the protein CASSSYGTSGPGDF.

The V call is TRBV7-8, the J call TRBJ2-7, with D hard to call. The CDR3 totals 14 residues. Germline V lookup: CDR1 SGHVS, CDR2 FQNEAQ. With 6 bases removed from V and 3 bases from J, the gap between germline ends came to 15 bases. CDR3 region: CASSFGWADYEQYF. The CDR3, as DNA: TGTGCCAGCAGTTTTGGGTGGGCAGACTACGAGCAGTACTTC.

The V and J genes are TRBV9 and TRBJ2-2; D perhaps matches TRBD2 (5 bases). The CDR3 has 11 amino acids. In germline, CDR1 is SGDLS, CDR2 YYNGEE. With 6 bases removed from V and 7 bases from J, the gap between germline ends came to 7 bases. The CDR3 sequence is CASKRGGELFF. As DNA, the CDR3 is TGTGCCAGCAAACGGGGCGGGGAGCTGTTTTTT.

The chain carries TRBV5-6 and TRBJ2-4, with a weak D call TRBD1 (6 bases). The CDR3 has 13 residues. The V gene's germline CDR1 is SGHDT and CDR2 YYEEEE. Trimming removed 1 base at V and 6 bases at J, with 8 bases between. CDR3 nucleotide sequence: TGTGCCAGCAGCTTGACAGGGACAAACATTCAGTACTTC. It codes for CASSLTGTNIQYF.

The chain employs TRBV12-3 or TRBV12-4 and TRBJ1-4; D not certain. V lost 6 bases and J lost 6, with 11 bases in between. The CDR3 is 13 residues long. In DNA form, the CDR3 reads TGTGCCAGCAGCCCGACGCGGGATGAAAAACTGTTTTTT. As protein: CASSPTRDEKLFF.

The chain uses TRBV18 and TRBJ1-2, with 8 bases matching TRBD1. Germline CDR1 and CDR2: KGHSH and LQKENI. CDR3 length: 17 residues. V trimming: 6 bases; J trimming: 1 base; junction bases outside the gene matches: 13. CDR3 DNA: TGTGCCAGCTCTCCCACACACCGGACAGGGCTTAACTATGGCTACACCTTC. This sequence encodes CASSPTHRTGLNYGYTF.

This clone was recorded only once. V usage is TRBV9 and J usage is TRBJ2-3, with 8 bases identical to TRBD2. Germline V gene data show CDR1 as SGDLS and CDR2 as YYNGEE. Trimming cost V 4 bases and J 4 bases; bases outside gene matches: 5. This CDR3 region has 14 residues. The CDR3 DNA reads TGTGCCAGCAGCTACGGAGCGGGGGCAGATACGCAGTATTTT. Amino acids: CASSYGAGADTQYF.

The chain combines TRBV18 with TRBJ1-1; D not resolved. The CDR3 contains 14 residues. The germline V gene encodes CDR1 KGHSH and CDR2 LQKENI. The ends were cut back, 6 bases at V and 1 base at J, with 12 bases in the middle. In DNA form, the CDR3 reads TGTGCCAGCTCCCCCGACTCCTCGAACACTGAAGCTTTCTTT. This sequence encodes CASSPDSSNTEAFF.

The V and J genes are TRBV5-4 and TRBJ1-1; 10 nucleotides match TRBD1. Losses at the gene ends were 5 bases for V and 0 bases for J; bases not matched to a gene: 7. CDR3 size: 16 residues. The V gene's germline CDR1 is SGHNT and CDR2 YYREEE (reference sequence). CDR3 in amino acids: CASRSGQGGLNTEAFF. The CDR3 DNA is TGTGCCAGCAGATCAGGACAGGGGGGACTGAACACTGAAGCTTTCTTT.

The chain has TRBV11-2 and TRBJ1-1, with D hard to call. Trimming left V 5 bases short and J 1 base short, with 17 bases between. Per the germline V gene, CDR1 is SGHAT and CDR2 is FQNNGV. CDR3 length equals 16 residues. The CDR3 DNA follows: TGTGCCAGCAGCCGTTATGCTGGGCGAGCGAACACTGAAGCTTTCTTT. It translates to CASSRYAGRANTEAFF.

The chain couples TRBV5-1 to TRBJ1-1; D call uncertain. The germline V and J ends were trimmed by 0 bases and 0 bases, with 12 bases remaining between them. The CDR3 consists of 16 residues. Germline lookup yields CDR1 SGHRS and CDR2 YFSETQ. The CDR3 nucleotides are TGCGCCAGCAGCTTGGAGGCAGCGTACATGAACACTGAAGCTTTCTTT. Translation: CASSLEAAYMNTEAFF.

The count of this clone is one. The CDR3 region is CASSAGTGGADTQYF. In DNA, the CDR3 is TGTGCCAGCAGCGCCGGGACAGGGGGCGCAGATACGCAGTATTTT. The chain uses TRBV9 and TRBJ2-3; 12 bases fit TRBD1. The CDR3 contains 15 residues. Germline trimming cut 3 bases from V and 4 bases from J; bases unmatched to any gene: 3. Germline V lookup: CDR1 SGDLS, CDR2 YYNGEE.

The CDR3 region is CASSIPTGSNTGELFF. CDR3 bases: TGTGCCAGTAGTATCCCGACAGGGTCGAACACCGGGGAGCTGTTTTTT. V is TRBV19 and J is TRBJ2-2, with 7 bases lining up with TRBD1. The trim removed 3 bases at V and 0 bases at J, leaving 4 bases unmatched. Germline assignment: CDR1 LNHDA and CDR2 SQIVND (reference sequence). This CDR3 is 16 amino acids long.

The chain joins TRBV12-3 or TRBV12-4 to TRBJ1-6, with D possibly TRBD1 on 6 matching bases. This CDR3 has 13 residues. V was trimmed by 6 bases and J by 8 bases, leaving 11 bases between them. CDR3 nucleotides: TGTGCCAGCAGAACAGGGAGTGATTCACCCCTCCACTTT. The encoded protein is CASRTGSDSPLHF.

The rearrangement joins TRBV19 to TRBJ2-7, with 9 bases matching TRBD1. This CDR3 region has 17 residues. Trimming took 6 bases from V and 0 from J; bases not matched to a gene: 12. CDR1 and CDR2 from the germline V gene are LNHDA and SQIVND (reference sequence). The CDR3 region is CASSPGTGKGVSYEQYF. CDR3 coding DNA: TGTGCCAGTAGCCCCGGGACAGGGAAGGGGGTCTCCTACGAGCAGTACTTC.

The chain joins TRBV6-2 or TRBV6-3 to TRBJ1-2; weak D call: TRBD1 (6 bases). This CDR3 has 14 amino acids. Germline V lookup: CDR1 MNHEY, CDR2 SVGEGT. V was pared by 2 bases and J by 8 bases, with 15 bases between. CDR3 DNA sequence: TGTGCCAGCAGTTACGTCGGGGGGCGCGAGGGCTACACCTTC. It specifies CASSYVGGREGYTF.

The chain employs TRBV28 and TRBJ1-5; 9 positions match TRBD1. Germline lookup yields CDR1 MDHEN and CDR2 SYDVKM. The CDR3 is 17 residues long. J gave up 2 bases and V 5 bases, and 10 bases lay outside the gene matches. Here the CDR3 reads CASSRSGTGRGNQPQHF. DNA of the CDR3: TGTGCCAGCAGTCGATCCGGGACAGGGAGGGGCAATCAGCCCCAGCATTTT.

The chain carries TRBV19 and TRBJ2-1; a weak D match, TRBD1 (6 bases). Germline values: CDR1 LNHDA, CDR2 SQIVND (reference sequence). With 5 bases removed from V and 8 bases from J, the gap between germline ends came to 13 bases. This CDR3 is 13 amino acids long. CDR3 sequence reads: CASSWTVGDEQFF. CDR3 bases: TGTGCCAGTAGTTGGACAGTAGGGGATGAGCAGTTCTTC.

This clone came up once. The chain joins TRBV4-3 to TRBJ1-2; D is possibly TRBD1 (5 bases). CDR3 length: 15 amino acids. Between the trimmed V and J ends, which lost 0 bases and 5 bases, there was a span of 13 bases. Germline values: CDR1 LGHNA, CDR2 YSLEER. This CDR3 is CASSQETQGSYGYTF. DNA for the CDR3: TGCGCCAGCAGCCAAGAGACTCAGGGATCTTATGGCTACACCTTC.

This rearrangement joins TRBV12-3 or TRBV12-4 to TRBJ2-7; 9 bases fit TRBD1. V shed 1 base and J 12 bases; nucleotides not matched to a gene: 7. This CDR3 contains 13 residues. The CDR3 coding sequence is TGTGCCAGCAGTTTAGGCCCGGGACAGGGAGGGTACTTC. Translated, it gives CASSLGPGQGGYF.